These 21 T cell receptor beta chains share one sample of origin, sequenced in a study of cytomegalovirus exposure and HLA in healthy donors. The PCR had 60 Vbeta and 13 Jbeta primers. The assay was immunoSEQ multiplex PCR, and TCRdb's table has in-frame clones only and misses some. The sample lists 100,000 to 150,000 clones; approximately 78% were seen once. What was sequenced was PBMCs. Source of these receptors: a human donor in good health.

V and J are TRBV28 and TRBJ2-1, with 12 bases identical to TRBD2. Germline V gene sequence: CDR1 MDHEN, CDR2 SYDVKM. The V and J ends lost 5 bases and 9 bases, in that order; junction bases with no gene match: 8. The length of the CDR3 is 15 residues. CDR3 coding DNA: TGTGCCAGCAGTCCTCGACTAGCGGGAGTTCGTGAGCAGTTCTTC. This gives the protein CASSPRLAGVREQFF.

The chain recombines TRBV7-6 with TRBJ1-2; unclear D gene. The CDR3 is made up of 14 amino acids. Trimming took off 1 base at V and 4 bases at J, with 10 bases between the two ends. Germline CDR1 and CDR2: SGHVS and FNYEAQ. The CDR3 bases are TGTGCCAGCAGCTTAGATCCGGGGATCTATGGCTACACCTTC. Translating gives CASSLDPGIYGYTF. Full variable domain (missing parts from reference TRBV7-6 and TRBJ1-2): GAGVSQSPRYKVTKRGQDVALRCDPISGHVSLYWYRQALGQGPEFLTYFNYEAQQDKSGLPNDRFSAERPEGSISTLTIQRTEQRDSAMYRCASSLDPGIYGYTFGSGTRLTVV.

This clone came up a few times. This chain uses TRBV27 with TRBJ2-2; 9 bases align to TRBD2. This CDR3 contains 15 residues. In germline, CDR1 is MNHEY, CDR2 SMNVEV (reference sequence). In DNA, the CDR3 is TGTGCGGCGGGGGGGCAGGCCGCGAACACCGGGGAGCTGTTTTTT. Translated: CAAGGQAANTGELFF.

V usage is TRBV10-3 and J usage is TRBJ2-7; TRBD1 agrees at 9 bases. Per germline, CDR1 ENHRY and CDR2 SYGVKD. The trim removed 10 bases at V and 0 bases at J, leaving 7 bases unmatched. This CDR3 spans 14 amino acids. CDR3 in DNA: TGTGCCACTCATGGGGACAGGGCCTCCTACGAGCAGTACTTC. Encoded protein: CATHGDRASYEQYF.

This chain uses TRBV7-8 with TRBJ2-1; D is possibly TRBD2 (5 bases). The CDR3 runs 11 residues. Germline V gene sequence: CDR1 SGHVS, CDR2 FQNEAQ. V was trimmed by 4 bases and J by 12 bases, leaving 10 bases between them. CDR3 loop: CASSSERTQFF. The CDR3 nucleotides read TGTGCCAGCAGCTCCGAGCGGACGCAGTTCTTC.

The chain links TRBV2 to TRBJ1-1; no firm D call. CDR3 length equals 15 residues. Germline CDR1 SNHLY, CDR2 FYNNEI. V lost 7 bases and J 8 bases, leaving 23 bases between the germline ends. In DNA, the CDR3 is TGTGCCAGCATGCGGACTGTAGGGAGGCTGCGGGAAGCTTTCTTT. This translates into CASMRTVGRLREAFF. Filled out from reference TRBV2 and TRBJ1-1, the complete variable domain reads EPEVTQTPSHQVTQMGQEVILRCVPISNHLYFYWYRQILGQKVEFLVSFYNNEISEKSEIFDDQFSVERPDGSNFTLKIRSTKLEDSAMYFCASMRTVGRLREAFFGQGTRLTVV.

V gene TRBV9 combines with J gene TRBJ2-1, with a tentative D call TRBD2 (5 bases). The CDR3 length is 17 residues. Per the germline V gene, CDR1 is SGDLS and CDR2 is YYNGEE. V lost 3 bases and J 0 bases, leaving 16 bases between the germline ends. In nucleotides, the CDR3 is TGTGCCAGCAGCGCCTTAGACTCGGAGGTCTCCTACAATGAGCAGTTCTTC. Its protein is CASSALDSEVSYNEQFF.

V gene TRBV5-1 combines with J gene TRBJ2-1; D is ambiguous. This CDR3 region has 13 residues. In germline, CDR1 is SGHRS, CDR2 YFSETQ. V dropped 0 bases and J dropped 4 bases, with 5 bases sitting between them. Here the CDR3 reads CASSLVPYNEQFF. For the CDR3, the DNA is TGCGCCAGCAGCTTGGTTCCATACAATGAGCAGTTCTTC.

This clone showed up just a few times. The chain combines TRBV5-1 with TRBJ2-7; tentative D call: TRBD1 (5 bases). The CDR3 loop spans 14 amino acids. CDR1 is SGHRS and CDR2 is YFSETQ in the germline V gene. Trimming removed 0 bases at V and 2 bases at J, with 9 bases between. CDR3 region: CASSLGTFAYEQYF. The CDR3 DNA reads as TGCGCCAGCAGCTTGGGGACATTCGCCTACGAGCAGTACTTC.

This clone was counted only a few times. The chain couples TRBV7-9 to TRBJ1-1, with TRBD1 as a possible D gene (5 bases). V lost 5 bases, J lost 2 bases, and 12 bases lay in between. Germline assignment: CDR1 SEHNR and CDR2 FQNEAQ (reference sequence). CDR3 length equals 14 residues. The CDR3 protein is CASSQEQENTEAFF. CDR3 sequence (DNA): TGTGCCAGCAGCCAAGAACAGGAAAACACTGAAGCTTTCTTT.

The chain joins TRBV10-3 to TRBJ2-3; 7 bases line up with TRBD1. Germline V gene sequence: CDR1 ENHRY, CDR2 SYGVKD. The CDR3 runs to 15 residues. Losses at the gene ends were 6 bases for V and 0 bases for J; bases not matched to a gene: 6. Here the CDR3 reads CAIRGQTPSTDTQYF. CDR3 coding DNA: TGTGCCATCAGGGGACAGACACCAAGCACAGATACGCAGTATTTT.

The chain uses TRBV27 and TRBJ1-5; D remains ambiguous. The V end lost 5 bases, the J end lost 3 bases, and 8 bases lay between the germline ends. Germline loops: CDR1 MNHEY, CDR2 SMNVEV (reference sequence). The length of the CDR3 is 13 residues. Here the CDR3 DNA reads TGTGCCAGCAGTACCGGGAACAATCAGCCCCAGCATTTT. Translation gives CASSTGNNQPQHF.

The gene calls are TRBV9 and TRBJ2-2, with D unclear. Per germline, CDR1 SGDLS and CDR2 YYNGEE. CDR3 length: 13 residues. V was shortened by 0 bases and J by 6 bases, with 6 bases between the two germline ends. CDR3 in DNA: TGTGCCAGCAGCGTAGGAGTTCCCGGGGAGCTGTTTTTT. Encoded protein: CASSVGVPGELFF.

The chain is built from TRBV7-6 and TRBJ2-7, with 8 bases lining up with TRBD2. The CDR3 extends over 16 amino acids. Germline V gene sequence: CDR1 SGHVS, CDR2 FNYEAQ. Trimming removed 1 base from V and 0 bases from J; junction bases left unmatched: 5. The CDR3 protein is CASSLGVSGDSYEQYF. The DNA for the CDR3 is TGTGCCAGCAGCTTAGGGGTTAGCGGGGACTCCTACGAGCAGTACTTC.

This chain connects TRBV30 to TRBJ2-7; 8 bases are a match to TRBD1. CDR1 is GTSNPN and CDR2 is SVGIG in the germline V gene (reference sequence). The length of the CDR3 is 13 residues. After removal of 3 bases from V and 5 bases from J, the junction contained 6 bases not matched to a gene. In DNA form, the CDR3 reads TGTGCCTGGAGCGTACAGGGGGGCCACGAGCAGTACTTC. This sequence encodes CAWSVQGGHEQYF.

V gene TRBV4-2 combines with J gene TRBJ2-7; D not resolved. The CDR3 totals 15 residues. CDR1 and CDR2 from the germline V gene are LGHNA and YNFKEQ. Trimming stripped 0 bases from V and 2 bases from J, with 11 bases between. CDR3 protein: CASSQERSVTYEQYF. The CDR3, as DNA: TGTGCCAGCAGCCAAGAACGAAGCGTCACCTACGAGCAGTACTTC.

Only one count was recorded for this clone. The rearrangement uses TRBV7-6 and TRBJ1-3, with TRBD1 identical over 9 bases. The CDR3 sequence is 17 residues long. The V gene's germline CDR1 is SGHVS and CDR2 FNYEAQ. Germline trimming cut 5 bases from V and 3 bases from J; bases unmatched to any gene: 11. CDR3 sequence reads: CASSPRRDRAIGNTIYF. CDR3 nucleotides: TGTGCCAGCAGCCCTAGGCGGGACAGGGCCATTGGAAACACCATATATTTT.

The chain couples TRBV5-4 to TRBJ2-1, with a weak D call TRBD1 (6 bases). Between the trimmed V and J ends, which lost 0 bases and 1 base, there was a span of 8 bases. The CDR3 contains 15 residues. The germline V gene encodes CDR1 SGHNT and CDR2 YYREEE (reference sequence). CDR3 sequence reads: CASSLDQGSYNEQFF. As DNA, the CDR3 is TGTGCCAGCAGCTTGGATCAGGGGTCCTACAATGAGCAGTTCTTC.

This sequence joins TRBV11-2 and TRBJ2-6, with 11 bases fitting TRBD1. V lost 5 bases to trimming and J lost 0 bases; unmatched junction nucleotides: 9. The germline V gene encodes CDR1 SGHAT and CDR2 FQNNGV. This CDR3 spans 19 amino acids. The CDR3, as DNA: TGTGCCAGCAGCCCACGGGGGGACAGGGGGGGCTCTGGGGCCAACGTCCTGACTTTC. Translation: CASSPRGDRGGSGANVLTF.

The CDR3 reads CASSPWRANEQFF. In DNA, the CDR3 is TGTGCCAGCAGCCCCTGGAGAGCAAATGAGCAGTTCTTC. V usage is TRBV6-5 and J usage is TRBJ2-1, with no clear D. This CDR3 is 13 amino acids long. Germline V gene lookup returns CDR1 MNHEY and CDR2 SVGAGI. V lost 6 bases and J 7 bases, leaving 13 bases between the germline ends.

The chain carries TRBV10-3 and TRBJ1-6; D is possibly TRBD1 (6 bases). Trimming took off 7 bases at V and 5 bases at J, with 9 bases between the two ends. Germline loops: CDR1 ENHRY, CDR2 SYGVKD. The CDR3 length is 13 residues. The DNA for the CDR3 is TGTGCCATCAAGGACAGCAATAATTCACCCCTCCACTTT. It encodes CAIKDSNNSPLHF.